This TCR beta chain stems from a study of beta chain features in type 1 diabetes. Every isolated RNA sample was fully reverse transcribed, so sequencing captured expressed TCRB transcripts. The assay was immunoSEQ multiplex PCR, and TCRdb's table has in-frame clones only and misses some. The sample lists over 700,000 clones; roughly a sixth were seen once. Trimming took 3 bases from V and 3 from J, leaving 2 bases between them. Germline V gene sequence: CDR1 MDHEN, CDR2 SYDVKM. The CDR3 consists of 11 residues. The chain combines TRBV28 with TRBJ1-1; unclear D gene. This TCR came from a woman between 18 and 29 years old in good health. Input material: naive CD4+ T cells from blood. CDR3 DNA: TGTGCCAGCAGTTTCGACACTGAAGCTTTCTTT. It codes for CASSFDTEAFF.